Listed below are T cell receptor beta chains from one sample, sequenced in a study of T cell changes during pregnancy in multiple sclerosis. Sequenced by immunoSEQ multiplex PCR; TCRdb stores in-frame clones only, minus some. The sample holds approximately 61,000 clones, approximately 91% seen once. The starting material was peripheral blood, obtained in the first trimester of pregnancy. The source of these receptors is a female donor with multiple sclerosis, enrolled in a pregnancy study. The CDR3 runs from the conserved cysteine through the conserved F or W. D genes are given only for firm matches.

13	.	TRBV29-1	TRBJ1-2	CSVEGAGFGGYTF
15	.	TRBV15	TRBJ1-4	CATSRGAKTNEKLFF
16	.	TRBV27	TRBJ1-2	CASSLVGSAGLNGYTF
14	.	TRBV10-3	TRBJ1-1	CAISDWGENTEAFF
16	TRBD2	TRBV7-3	TRBJ2-3	CASSFYGGGNTDTQYF
13	TRBD1	TRBV2	TRBJ2-4	CASGQGVKNIQYF
14	.	TRBV7-2	TRBJ2-1	CASSFGGTLNEQFF
13	.	TRBV6-5	TRBJ1-2	CASSPGFFYGYTF
15	TRBD2	TRBV7-7	TRBJ2-5	CASSTTSGLQETQYF
14	TRBD1	TRBV18	TRBJ1-2	CASSPPDRDYGYTF
14	.	TRBV7-6	TRBJ1-2	CASSPTMGGDGYTF
14	.	TRBV10-3	TRBJ1-2	CAISETRVSHGYTF
15	.	TRBV19	TRBJ1-5	CASNAPSREQQPQHF
18	TRBD2	TRBV7-8	TRBJ2-7	CASSPTSGGLPGPYEQYF
14	TRBD2	TRBV5-1	TRBJ2-1	CASTPGLEGGEQFF
15	TRBD1	TRBV19	TRBJ1-4	CASSGRTGVDVKLFF
16	.	TRBV7-9	TRBJ2-3	CASRRYTGVSGNTQYF
17	TRBD1	TRBV11-1	TRBJ1-1	CASSFSWDRGTDTEAFF
17	.	TRBV10-3	TRBJ2-5	CAISEALVGGIRETQYF
14	.	TRBV6-5	TRBJ1-1	CATHKGGARTEAFF
12	.	TRBV5-1	TRBJ2-3	CASSVGTDTQYF
15	TRBD2	TRBV4-1	TRBJ2-1	CASSPASGSRVEQFF
15	.	TRBV28	TRBJ2-7	CASSFAGTGAYEQYF
14	.	TRBV5-4	TRBJ2-3	CASSFRTSTDTQYF
14	TRBD1	TRBV6-5	TRBJ1-1	CASTTGQGDTEAFF
16	TRBD2	TRBV30	TRBJ2-1	CAWTSGRPRSYNEQFF
13	TRBD2	TRBV5-6	TRBJ2-5	CASSWDYSETQYF
14	.	TRBV10-3	TRBJ2-5	CAISDSGYQETQYF
13	TRBD2	TRBV6-1	TRBJ2-3	CASSERETDTQYF
14	TRBD2	TRBV5-4	TRBJ2-1	CASSLGLALDEQFF
15	TRBD2	TRBV30	TRBJ2-7	CAWSLTSGRADEQYF
17	TRBD1	TRBV4-1	TRBJ1-2	CASSQAGTGRGNYGYTF
13	.	TRBV19	TRBJ1-1	CASSISGNTEAFF
14	.	TRBV28	TRBJ1-1	CASSLSAGHTEAFF
13	.	TRBV7-9	TRBJ2-7	CASSLDGVYEQYF